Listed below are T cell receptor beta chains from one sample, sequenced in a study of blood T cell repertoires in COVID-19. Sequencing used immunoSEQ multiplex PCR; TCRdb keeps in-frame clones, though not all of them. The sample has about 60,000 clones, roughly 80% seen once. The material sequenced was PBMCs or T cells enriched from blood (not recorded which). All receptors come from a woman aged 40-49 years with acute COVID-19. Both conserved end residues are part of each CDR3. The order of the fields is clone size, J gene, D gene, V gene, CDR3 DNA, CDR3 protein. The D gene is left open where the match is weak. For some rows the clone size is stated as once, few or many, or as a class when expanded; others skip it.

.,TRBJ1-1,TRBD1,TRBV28,TGTGCCAGCACAGGGGGAAACACTGAAGCTTTCTTT,CASTGGNTEAFF
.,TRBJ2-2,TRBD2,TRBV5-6,TGTGCCAGCAGACTAGCGGGAGGTGTCTGGTACACCGGGGAGCTGTTTTTT,CASRLAGGVWYTGELFF
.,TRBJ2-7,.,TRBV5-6,TGTGCCAGCAGCGACGGACAGAGAACCTCCGAGCAGTACTTC,CASSDGQRTSEQYF
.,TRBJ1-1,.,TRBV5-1,TGCGCCAGCAGCTTGCAGGGTGGCACTGAAGCTTTCTTT,CASSLQGGTEAFF
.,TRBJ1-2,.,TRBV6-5,TGTGCCAGCAGTACAGGACAGAACTCTTATGGCTACACCTTC,CASSTGQNSYGYTF
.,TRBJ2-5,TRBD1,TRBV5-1,TGCGCCAGCAAGGTCGGACCGGGACAGTCCCAAGAGACCCAGTACTTC,CASKVGPGQSQETQYF
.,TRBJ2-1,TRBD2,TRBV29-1,TGCAGCGTTGGGGGACTAGCGGGGACCTACAATGAGCAGTTCTTC,CSVGGLAGTYNEQFF
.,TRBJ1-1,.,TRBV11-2,TGTGCCAGCAGCTTAACAGGGATGAACACTGAAGCTTTCTTT,CASSLTGMNTEAFF
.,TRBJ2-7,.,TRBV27,TGTGCCAGCAGTTTATCGGCAGGGTATGAGCAGTACTTC,CASSLSAGYEQYF
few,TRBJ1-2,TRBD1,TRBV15,TGTGCCACCAGCTCCGGGACAGGGGGGACCTATGGCTACACCTTC,CATSSGTGGTYGYTF
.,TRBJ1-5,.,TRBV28,TGTGCCAGCAGTCCCGGAGGGGCTAGTAATCAGCCCCAGCATTTT,CASSPGGASNQPQHF
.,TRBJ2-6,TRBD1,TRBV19,TGTGCCAGTAGTGTAGAGAGACCGGGACAGGCGCCCCCTGGGGCCAACGTCCTGACTTTC,CASSVERPGQAPPGANVLTF
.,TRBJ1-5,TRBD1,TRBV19,TGTGCCAGTAGCCGGGACAGGGGGAATCAGCCCCAGCATTTT,CASSRDRGNQPQHF
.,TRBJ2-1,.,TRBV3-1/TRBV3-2,TGTGCCAGCAGCCAAGGGTGGGGGGTATACAATGAGCAGTTCTTC,CASSQGWGVYNEQFF
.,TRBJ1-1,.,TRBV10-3,TGTGCCACCCTGAGGGGGGGCGGGATGAACACTGAAGCTTTCTTT,CATLRGGGMNTEAFF
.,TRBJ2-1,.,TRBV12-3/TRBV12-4,TGTGCCAGCAGTTACGGGAACTACAATGAGCAGTTCTTC,CASSYGNYNEQFF
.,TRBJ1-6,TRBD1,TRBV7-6,TGTGCCAGCAGCCCCGCGGTAGGACAGGGTAATTCACCCCTCCACTTT,CASSPAVGQGNSPLHF
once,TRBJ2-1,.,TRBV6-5,TGTGCCAGCAGTTACGCCCGACCGGCTAGCGATGAGCAGTTCTTC,CASSYARPASDEQFF
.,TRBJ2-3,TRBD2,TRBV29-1,TGCAGCGTCGACACTAGCGGGAGAAGTGATACGCAGTATTTT,CSVDTSGRSDTQYF
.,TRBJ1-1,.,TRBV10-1,TGCGCCAGCAGGGCGGACAGGAACACTGAAGCTTTCTTT,CASRADRNTEAFF
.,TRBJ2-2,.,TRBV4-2,TGTGCCAGCAGCCAAGCAGCCCGAGGAGGGTCCGGGGAGCTGTTTTTT,CASSQAARGGSGELFF
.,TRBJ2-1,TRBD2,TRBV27,TGTGCCAGCAACGGGGGGGCAGGGGCCTACAATGAGCAGTTCTTC,CASNGGAGAYNEQFF
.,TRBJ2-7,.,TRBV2,TGTGCCAGCAGTGTACGGACCTCCGGGGAGGAGCAGTACTTC,CASSVRTSGEEQYF
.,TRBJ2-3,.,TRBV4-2,TGTGCCAGCAGCCAAGAAGATGAGGCCACAGATACGCAGTATTTT,CASSQEDEATDTQYF
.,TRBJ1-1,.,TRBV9,TGTGCCAGCAGCTTAGAAGGCAGGGCGGACACTGAAGCTTTCTTT,CASSLEGRADTEAFF
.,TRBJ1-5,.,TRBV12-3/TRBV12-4,TGTGCCAGCAGTTTCGATAGAGGCCAGCATTTT,CASSFDRGQHF
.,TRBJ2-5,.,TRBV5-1,TGCGCCAGCAGCTTACCCGGGGAGACCCAGTACTTC,CASSLPGETQYF
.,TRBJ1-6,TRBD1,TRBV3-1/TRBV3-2,TGTGCCAGCAGCCGGACAGGGATCTCCTATAATTCACCCCTCCACTTT,CASSRTGISYNSPLHF
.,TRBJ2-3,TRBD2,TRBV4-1,TGCGCCAGCAGCCCTACTAGCGGGGAGCAGTATTTT,CASSPTSGEQYF
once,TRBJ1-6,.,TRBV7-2,TGTGCCAGCAGCTTAGTGAGGGCTATGCCCCTCCACTTT,CASSLVRAMPLHF
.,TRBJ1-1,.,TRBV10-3,TGTGCCATCAGTGAGTCAGGTAGGAGGAACACTGAAGCTTTCTTT,CAISESGRRNTEAFF
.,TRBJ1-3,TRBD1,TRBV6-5,TGTGCCAGCAGTTACGACAGGGGGCGAAACACCATATATTTT,CASSYDRGRNTIYF
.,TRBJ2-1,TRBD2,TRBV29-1,TGCAGCGTTGTGGGACTAGCGGGTTACAATGAGCAGTTCTTC,CSVVGLAGYNEQFF
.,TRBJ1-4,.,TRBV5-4,TGTGCCAGCAGCTTGGGTTTAACAGGGACTAATGAAAAACTGTTTTTT,CASSLGLTGTNEKLFF
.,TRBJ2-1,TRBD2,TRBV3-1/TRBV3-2,TGTGCCAGCAGCCAAGATCTAGCGGGAGTTGGCAATGAGCAGTTCTTC,CASSQDLAGVGNEQFF
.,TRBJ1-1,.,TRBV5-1,TGCGCCAGCAGCTCCCGACAGGCTGAAGCTTTCTTT,CASSSRQAEAFF
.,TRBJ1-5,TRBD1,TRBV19,TGTGCCAGTAGTATCAAGACAGGGATTGGGCAGCCCCAGCATTTT,CASSIKTGIGQPQHF
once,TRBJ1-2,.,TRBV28,TGTGCCAGCAGTTTAACAGAGTTAAACTATGGCTACACCTTC,CASSLTELNYGYTF
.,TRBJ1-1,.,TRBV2,TGTGCCAGCACTACCCAAATGAACACTGAAGCTTTCTTT,CASTTQMNTEAFF
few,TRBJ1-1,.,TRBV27,TGTGCCAGCAGCCCGACTCCGTGGGGCGCTGAAGCTTTCTTT,CASSPTPWGAEAFF
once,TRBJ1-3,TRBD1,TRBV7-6,TGTGCCAGCAGCTTAACAGGGGGCGCGGATCCAGGAAACACCATATATTTT,CASSLTGGADPGNTIYF
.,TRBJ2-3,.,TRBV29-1,TGCAGCGTTGAGAGGCCAGATACGCAGTATTTT,CSVERPDTQYF
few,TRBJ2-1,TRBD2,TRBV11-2,TGTGCCAGCAGTTTTTCAACTACCGGGACTAGCCCCAGGGAGCAGTTCTTC,CASSFSTTGTSPREQFF
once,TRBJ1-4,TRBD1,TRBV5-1,TGCGCCAGCACTGACCTGGGACAGCCTAACGAAAAACTGTTTTTT,CASTDLGQPNEKLFF
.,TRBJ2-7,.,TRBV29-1,TGCAGCGCGCGGACAGCCACCTACGAGCAGTACTTC,CSARTATYEQYF
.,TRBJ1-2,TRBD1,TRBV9,TGTGCCAGCAGCGGCTGGACAGGGGGCGGCTACACCTTC,CASSGWTGGGYTF
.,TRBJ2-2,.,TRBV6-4,TGTGCCAGCAGTTCTGAGGCCCAGATCGCCGGGGAGCTGTTTTTT,CASSSEAQIAGELFF
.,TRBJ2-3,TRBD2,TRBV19,TGTGCCAGTAGTGAGACAGCGGGGGACACAGATACGCAGTATTTT,CASSETAGDTDTQYF
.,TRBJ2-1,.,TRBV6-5,TGTGCCAGCAGTAAACAGGGCGGCTCCTACAATGAGCAGTTCTTC,CASSKQGGSYNEQFF
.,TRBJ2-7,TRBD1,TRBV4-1,TGCGCCAGCAGCCAGACCGACGGGACAGGGGCCTACGAGCAGTACTTC,CASSQTDGTGAYEQYF
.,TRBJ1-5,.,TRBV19,TGTGCCAGTAGTATAACGCTAGATCAGCCCCAGCATTTT,CASSITLDQPQHF
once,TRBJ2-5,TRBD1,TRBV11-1,TGTGCCAGCAGGCCCAGGGACAGGGGTACCGAGACCCAGTACTTC,CASRPRDRGTETQYF
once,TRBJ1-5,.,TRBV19,TGTGCCAGTAGTATGGGGAGGGATAGCAATCAGCCCCAGCATTTT,CASSMGRDSNQPQHF